This entry is about one T cell receptor beta chain. The antigen is unknown. Time point reported: week 5, during vaccination. Each dose of the vaccine consisted of 300 ug of mutant IDH1 20-mer peptide, with topical imiquimod. This specimen comes from a study of a mutant IDH1 vaccine in newly diagnosed glioma. The overall study: Initiation of the vaccine course occurred 4-6 weeks after radiotherapy alone, or alongside temozolomide cycles. Radiotherapy, temozolomide, or both had been given previously, and both were given to most.

Germline CDR1 is KGHSH and CDR2 is LQKENI. The CDR3 length is 17 residues. The V and J ends lost 3 bases and 1 base, in that order; junction bases with no gene match: 8. Measured with immunoSEQ multiplex PCR; TCRdb has only the in-frame clones, and not every one. The sample lists roughly 40,000 clones, approximately 89% occurring once. The study, taken as a whole, reports: Pseudoprogression seemed unlinked to shifts in top peripheral T cell clonotypes.

Here the sequenced sample was PBMCs, taken from a glioma patient whose treatment included an IDH1 peptide vaccine. This rearrangement joins TRBV18 to TRBJ2-5, with 10 nucleotides matching TRBD2. The receptor was derived from a man aged 45-65 years with glioma. CDR3 sequence (DNA): TGTGCCAGCTCACCTAATCCCGGGACTAGCGCCCAAGAGACCCAGTACTTC. This gives the protein CASSPNPGTSAQETQYF.